The sequence of this T cell receptor (beta chain) was determined in a study of control samples from healthy donors and cancer patients. Produced via immunoSEQ multiplex PCR; TCRdb's table is partial and in-frame only. The sample lists fewer than 30,000 clones; about 87% were seen once. CDR1 and CDR2 from the germline V gene are SGHRS and YFSETQ. The CDR3 is 16 residues long. V was clipped by 4 bases and J by 1 base; unmatched bases: 10. The clonotype originates from a woman aged 40 to 50 with lung cancer. The sample taken for sequencing was PBMCs. The chain joins TRBV5-1 to TRBJ2-5; 7 bases fit TRBD2. The CDR3 DNA is TGCGCCAGCAGCCCGGGCTCTACTAGCGTCCAAGAGACCCAGTACTTC. This gives the protein CASSPGSTSVQETQYF.